These 11 T cell receptor beta chains were sequenced from one sample in a study of T cell responses to AZD1222 COVID-19 vaccine. Clones were read by immunoSEQ multiplex PCR, and TCRdb kept only the in-frame ones, dropping some. The data hold 140,000 to 150,000 clones, with around 89% observed a single time. Sequences were derived from peripheral blood, sampled on day 0 of AZD1222 vaccination. These receptors all come from an adult in good health.

In its sample, this clone was seen once. The chain employs TRBV7-3 and TRBJ1-2, with 10 bases fitting TRBD1. The V and J ends lost 2 bases and 8 bases, in that order; junction bases with no gene match: 5. The germline V gene encodes CDR1 SGHTA and CDR2 FQGTGA. This CDR3 is built from 14 residues. The CDR3 reads CASSLGTGVGGYTF. The CDR3 nucleotides are TGTGCCAGCAGCTTAGGGACAGGGGTCGGAGGCTACACCTTC.

V gene TRBV6-5 combines with J gene TRBJ1-2, with 7 positions matching TRBD1. The CDR3 extends over 13 amino acids. From germline, CDR1 is MNHEY and CDR2 SVGAGI. V lost 6 bases and J lost 5; bases outside the gene matches: 6. DNA for the CDR3: TGTGCCAGCAGCCTGACAGGGCAGTATGGCTACACCTTC. Amino acids: CASSLTGQYGYTF.

J is TRBJ1-1 and V is TRBV28; TRBD1 is a possible D gene (5 bases). The germline CDR1 and CDR2 sequences are MDHEN and SYDVKM. The CDR3 runs to 15 residues. V lost 0 bases, J lost 1 base, and 9 bases lay in between. In DNA, the CDR3 is TGTGCCAGCAGTTTATGGGGGGGTCCGAACACTGAAGCTTTCTTT. This sequence encodes CASSLWGGPNTEAFF.

This chain joins TRBV5-6 and TRBJ1-5; D is ambiguous. Germline assignment: CDR1 SGHDT and CDR2 YYEEEE. The V end was cut by 4 bases, the J end by 3 bases, with 14 bases between. The CDR3 runs to 15 residues. CDR3 nucleotide sequence: TGTGCCAGCAGCCTGAGGGCAGGTCCCAATCAGCCCCAGCATTTT. It codes for CASSLRAGPNQPQHF.

This clone has a single count. The rearrangement joins TRBV6-5 to TRBJ1-4, with D tentatively TRBD1 (5 bases). The V end lost 8 bases, the J end lost 2 bases, and 12 bases lay between the germline ends. The CDR3 is 14 amino acids. Germline V gene lookup returns CDR1 MNHEY and CDR2 SVGAGI. The CDR3 DNA sequence: TGTGCCAGCGGACGGGGACCCACTAATGAAAAACTGTTTTTT. This gives the protein CASGRGPTNEKLFF.

The V call is TRBV19, the J call TRBJ2-2; D might be TRBD2 (5 bases). Trimming shortened V by 6 bases and J by 1 base, and 9 bases separated the two germline ends. Per the germline V gene, CDR1 is LNHDA and CDR2 is SQIVND (reference sequence). The CDR3 is 14 amino acids. CDR3 region: CASSPGGNTGELFF. As DNA, the CDR3 is TGTGCCAGTAGCCCCGGAGGGAACACCGGGGAGCTGTTTTTT.

The rearrangement joins TRBV5-1 to TRBJ1-2; D is uncertain. V lost 4 bases and J 4 bases, leaving 14 bases between the germline ends. CDR1 and CDR2 (germline): SGHRS, YFSETQ. This CDR3 region has 14 residues. The CDR3 DNA reads TGCGCCAGCAGCCCTGGGCTGGAAGGCTATGGCTACACCTTC. This encodes CASSPGLEGYGYTF.

The genes are TRBV21-1 and TRBJ2-3; TRBD2, as called in the table, went unchecked against the DNA. TRBV21-1 is flagged as a pseudogene. The CDR3 extends over 17 amino acids. CDR3 sequence: CASSRPVFGGEADTQYF. The DNA of the CDR3 is TGTGCCAGCAGCAGACCCGTGTTCGGGGGGGAAGCAGATACGCAGTATTTT.

J is TRBJ2-7 and V is TRBV19; maybe TRBD1 (5 bases). The CDR3 is made up of 16 amino acids. V was shortened by 5 bases and J by 3 bases, with 20 bases between the two germline ends. Germline-derived CDR1 and CDR2 are LNHDA and SQIVND (reference sequence). CDR3 sequence reads: CASSAGHAGRLYEQYF. CDR3 coding DNA: TGTGCCAGTAGTGCCGGACACGCAGGCAGACTCTACGAGCAGTACTTC. The variable domain in full, with the rest retrieved from reference TRBV19 and TRBJ2-7, is DGGITQSPKYLFRKEGQNVTLSCEQNLNHDAMYWYRQDPGQGLRLIYYSQIVNDFQKGDIAEGYSVSREKKESFPLTVTSAQKNPTAFYLCASSAGHAGRLYEQYFGPGTRLTVT.

This chain links TRBV9 with TRBJ1-1; 8 positions match TRBD1. The V gene's germline CDR1 is SGDLS and CDR2 YYNGEE. Trimming took 0 bases from V and 1 from J; bases not matched to a gene: 2. The CDR3 has 15 amino acids. The CDR3 sequence is CASSVDDRGNTEAFF. CDR3 nucleotide sequence: TGTGCCAGCAGCGTAGATGACAGGGGGAACACTGAAGCTTTCTTT.

The V call is TRBV6-5, the J call TRBJ1-2; 10 nucleotides agree with TRBD1. The CDR3 extends over 15 amino acids. V dropped 6 bases and J dropped 6; count of bases not matched to a gene: 10. The V gene's germline CDR1 is MNHEY and CDR2 SVGAGI. DNA of the CDR3: TGTGCCAGCAGGTACCCGGGACAGGGGTCTCATGGCTACACCTTC. This encodes CASRYPGQGSHGYTF.